Sequencing of this T cell receptor (beta chain) was carried out in a study of naive and memory T cell subsets. The sample holds many counts of this clonotype. Whole blood, roughly 2.5 ml, came from adult healthy volunteers. The library had UMIs added by 3' ligation of an oligonucleotide to TCR cDNA. Alpha and beta constant region primers primed reverse transcription for blood and skin samples. Amplification of ligated cDNA took four PCR rounds with SP2 and nested alpha and beta constant primers. TCRdb re-derived calls from the 5' RACE reads in MiXCR, one entry per CDR3 protein. The sample carries approximately 22,000 distinct CDR3 sequences, 4% to 4.5% recorded once. The germline gives CDR1 SNHLY, CDR2 FYNNEI. This CDR3 region has 18 residues. The V gene end was trimmed by 7 bases and the J gene end by 7 bases; junction bases not matched to a gene: 18.

This TCR was recovered from a male donor in good health. The gene calls are TRBV2 and TRBJ2-1; TRBD2 agrees at 11 bases. The CDR3 sequence is CASKLTGSSGRAGNEQFF. As DNA, the CDR3 is TGTGCCAGCAAATTAACCGGGAGTAGCGGGAGGGCGGGAAATGAGCAGTTCTTC.